Below, 15 T cell receptor beta chains from the same sample are listed, as sequenced in a study of OX40 agonist ivuxolimab in advanced cancers. The protocol used for the library was the immunoSEQ multiplex PCR assay. TCRdb took over this immuneACCESS table, retaining in-frame rearrangements with V and J assigned. Such tables are incomplete; in checked studies, under half of the missing clones stem from an unresolved V gene, and the remainder is unexplained. The sample table shows about 73,000 clones, and 88% are seen once. Jointly, the top ten make up less than 3% of the sample. Material: CD4+ or CD8+ T cells sorted from blood, obtained in a trial of the OX40 agonist ivuxolimab. Receptor source: an adult with an advanced solid tumor such as melanoma, head and neck, liver or kidney cancer.

J is TRBJ2-1 and V is TRBV2; no clear D. The CDR3 has 12 residues. Trimming took 4 bases from V and 2 from J, leaving 3 bases between them. Per germline, CDR1 SNHLY and CDR2 FYNNEI. CDR3 sequence (DNA): TGTGCCAGCAGTGTCGCCTACAATGAGCAGTTCTTC. Its protein product is CASSVAYNEQFF.

The chain carries TRBV29-1 and TRBJ2-1, with D possibly TRBD2 on 6 matching bases. This CDR3 spans 15 amino acids. The germline gives CDR1 SQVTM, CDR2 ANQGSEA. V lost 3 bases and J 3 bases, leaving 15 bases between the germline ends. The DNA for the CDR3 is TGCAGCGTTGATCTGCCGGGAGCTTACTACAATGAGCAGTTCTTC. Protein: CSVDLPGAYYNEQFF.

The chain links TRBV5-4 to TRBJ2-5; D may be TRBD1 (6 bases). The germline CDR1 and CDR2 sequences are SGHNT and YYREEE (reference sequence). There are 17 residues in the CDR3. V lost 4 bases, J lost 4 bases, and 23 bases lay in between. The CDR3 coding sequence is TGTGCCAGCAGCATTATGATTTCGCGCCTAGGGGGAGAGACCCAGTACTTC. Its protein is CASSIMISRLGGETQYF. Filled out from reference TRBV5-4 and TRBJ2-5, the complete variable domain reads ETGVTQSPTHLIKTRGQQVTLRCSSQSGHNTVSWYQQALGQGPQFIFQYYREEENGRGNFPPRFSGLQFPNYSSELNVNALELDDSALYLCASSIMISRLGGETQYFGPGTRLLVL.

The chain joins TRBV11-1 to TRBJ2-5, with D possibly matching TRBD2 (6 bases). Trimming stripped 5 bases from V and 4 bases from J, with 17 bases between. The CDR3 has 15 amino acids. Germline V lookup: CDR1 SGHAT, CDR2 FQDESV (reference sequence). Written as DNA, the CDR3 is TGTGCCAGCAGCCCTGCGGGGCGATCTGGAGAGACCCAGTACTTC. Its protein product is CASSPAGRSGETQYF.

The V gene is TRBV29-1, the J gene TRBJ1-1; D uncertain. The germline gives CDR1 SQVTM, CDR2 ANQGSEA. With 3 bases removed from V and 10 bases from J, the gap between germline ends came to 9 bases. The CDR3 consists of 10 residues. The CDR3: CSVDRWGAFF. CDR3 bases: TGCAGCGTTGATAGGTGGGGAGCTTTCTTT.

The chain uses TRBV7-9 and TRBJ1-2, with D unclear. The V gene's germline CDR1 is SEHNR and CDR2 FQNEAQ (reference sequence). This CDR3 has 13 residues. V was clipped by 1 base and J by 3 bases, with 6 bases between them. The DNA of the CDR3 is TGTGCCAGCAGCTTAGACAGATACTATGGCTACACCTTC. It specifies CASSLDRYYGYTF.

Points on this clone: The conserved final phenylalanine or tryptophan is absent from the CDR3, which likely points to a read error. Because the CDR3's place on the DNA is in doubt, the DNA is left out and the CDR3 is given as listed by TCRdb. The rearrangement uses TRBV5-1 and TRBJ2-3; TRBD2 reflects the table's D call only, with no check against the DNA. From germline, CDR1 is SGHRS and CDR2 YFSETQ. The CDR3 totals 12 residues, both ends included. CDR3 protein: CASSSIPLLSAV.

The chain carries TRBV7-2 and TRBJ1-5, with D tentatively TRBD1 (5 bases). The CDR3 loop spans 15 amino acids. In germline, CDR1 is SGHTA, CDR2 FQGNSA. V was cut by 1 base and J by 7 bases, with 14 bases left in between. CDR3 sequence reads: CASSLDGPRGQPQHF. CDR3 bases: TGTGCCAGCAGCTTAGATGGTCCTCGGGGGCAGCCCCAGCATTTT.

This clone has just a few counts. The chain is built from TRBV4-1 and TRBJ2-1; D is undetermined. Germline assignment: CDR1 MGHRA and CDR2 YSYEKL. This CDR3 region has 14 residues. Trimming shortened V by 2 bases and J by 5 bases, and 10 bases separated the two germline ends. The CDR3 DNA follows: TGCGCCAGCAGCCAACTACTTAACAACAATGAGCAGTTCTTC. This gives the protein CASSQLLNNNEQFF.

The rearrangement uses TRBV9 and TRBJ1-5; D perhaps matches TRBD1 (5 bases). With 0 bases removed from V and 6 bases from J, the gap between germline ends came to 10 bases. Germline CDR1 and CDR2: SGDLS and YYNGEE. This CDR3 contains 14 residues. The CDR3 loop reads CASSVELGGQPQHF. In DNA, the CDR3 is TGTGCCAGCAGCGTAGAACTGGGGGGTCAGCCCCAGCATTTT.

The chain has TRBV5-4 and TRBJ2-6; maybe TRBD2 (5 bases). Deletions cut 6 bases from V and 4 bases from J, with 8 bases between. The germline V gene has CDR1 SGHNT and CDR2 YYREEE (reference sequence). CDR3 length: 13 residues. DNA for the CDR3: TGTGCCAGCACCTCGGGGGGGGCCAACGTCCTGACTTTC. Its translation: CASTSGGANVLTF.

This clone was seen a single time. The chain employs TRBV5-6 and TRBJ1-6, with a weak D call TRBD1 (5 bases). Germline CDR1 reads SGHDT; CDR2 reads YYEEEE. V lost 2 bases and J 0 bases, leaving 12 bases between the germline ends. The CDR3 contains 17 residues. CDR3: CASSFRQTSSYNSPLHF. The CDR3 DNA sequence: TGTGCCAGCAGCTTCCGACAGACGAGCTCCTATAATTCACCCCTCCACTTT.

The J gene is TRBJ1-5, the V gene TRBV28; weak D call: TRBD1 (5 bases). Between the trimmed V and J ends, which lost 4 bases and 1 base, there was a span of 8 bases. The germline CDR1 and CDR2 sequences are MDHEN and SYDVKM. The CDR3 consists of 14 residues. Here the CDR3 reads CASSWGDSNQPQHF. CDR3 DNA: TGTGCCAGCAGTTGGGGGGACAGCAATCAGCCCCAGCATTTT.

The rearrangement links TRBV11-3 to TRBJ2-3; TRBD2 might be the D (5 bases). The germline V gene has CDR1 SGHNT and CDR2 YENEEA. Trimming took off 1 base at V and 4 bases at J, with 12 bases between the two ends. This CDR3 contains 15 residues. In nucleotides, the CDR3 is TGTGCCAGCAGCTTAGGTGGACTGGGTTCAGATACGCAGTATTTT. Translated, it gives CASSLGGLGSDTQYF.

In this sample, this clone turned up once. CDR3 sequence reads: CASNGNTNSNQPQHF. The CDR3 bases are TGTGCCAGCAATGGGAATACAAATAGCAATCAGCCCCAGCATTTT. This chain uses TRBV2 with TRBJ1-5; D is ambiguous. Trimming left V 7 bases short and J 0 bases short, with 13 bases between. Germline assignment: CDR1 SNHLY and CDR2 FYNNEI. CDR3 size: 15 residues.